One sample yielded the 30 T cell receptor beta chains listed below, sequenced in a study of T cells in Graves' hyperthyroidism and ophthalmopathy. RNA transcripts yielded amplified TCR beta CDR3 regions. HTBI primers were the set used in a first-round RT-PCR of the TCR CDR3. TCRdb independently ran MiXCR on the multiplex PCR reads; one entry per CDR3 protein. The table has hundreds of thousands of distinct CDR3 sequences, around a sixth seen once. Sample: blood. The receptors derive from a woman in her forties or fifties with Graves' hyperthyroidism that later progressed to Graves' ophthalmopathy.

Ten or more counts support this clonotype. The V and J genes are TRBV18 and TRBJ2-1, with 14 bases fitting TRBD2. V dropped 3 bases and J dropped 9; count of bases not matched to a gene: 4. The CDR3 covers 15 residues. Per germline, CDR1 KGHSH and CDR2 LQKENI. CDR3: CASSPPGLAGVEQFF. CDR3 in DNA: TGTGCCAGCTCACCGCCGGGACTAGCGGGGGTTGAGCAGTTCTTC.

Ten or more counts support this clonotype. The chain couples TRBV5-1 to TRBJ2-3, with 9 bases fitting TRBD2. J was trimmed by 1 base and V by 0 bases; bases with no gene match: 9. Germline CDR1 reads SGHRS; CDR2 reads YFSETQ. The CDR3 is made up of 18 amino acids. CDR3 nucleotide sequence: TGCGCCAGCAGCTTGGAGGTCTCTAGCGGGGATGGCACAGATACGCAGTATTTT. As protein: CASSLEVSSGDGTDTQYF. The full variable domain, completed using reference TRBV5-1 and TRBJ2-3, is KAGVTQTPRYLIKTRGQQVTLSCSPISGHRSVSWYQQTPGQGLQFLFEYFSETQRNKGNFPGRFSGRQFSNSRSEMNVSTLELGDSALYLCASSLEVSSGDGTDTQYFGPGTRLTVL.

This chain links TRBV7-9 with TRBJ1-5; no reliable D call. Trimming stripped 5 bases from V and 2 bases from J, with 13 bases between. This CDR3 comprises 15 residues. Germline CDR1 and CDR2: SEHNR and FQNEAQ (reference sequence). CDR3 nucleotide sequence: TGTGCCAGCAGCATCGGCGGGATCGGCAATCAGCCCCAGCATTTT. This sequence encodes CASSIGGIGNQPQHF.

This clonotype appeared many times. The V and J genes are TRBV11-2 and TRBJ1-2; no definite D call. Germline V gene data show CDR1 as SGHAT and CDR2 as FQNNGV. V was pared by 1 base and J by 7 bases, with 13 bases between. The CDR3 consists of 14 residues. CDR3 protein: CASSLAERTGGYTF. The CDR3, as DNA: TGTGCCAGCAGCTTAGCCGAGCGGACGGGTGGCTACACCTTC.

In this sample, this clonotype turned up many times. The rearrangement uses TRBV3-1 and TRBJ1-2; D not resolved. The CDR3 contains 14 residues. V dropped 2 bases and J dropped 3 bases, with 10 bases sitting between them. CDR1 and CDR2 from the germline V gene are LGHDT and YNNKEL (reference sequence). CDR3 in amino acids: CASSQSVGDYGYTF. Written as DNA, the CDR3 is TGTGCCAGCAGCCAATCGGTCGGGGACTATGGCTACACCTTC.

In DNA, the CDR3 is TGCGCCAGCAGCCAAGAGGGACATATCTACGAGCAGTACTTC. It translates to CASSQEGHIYEQYF. The chain recombines TRBV4-1 with TRBJ2-7, with D tentatively TRBD1 (6 bases). Germline assignment: CDR1 MGHRA and CDR2 YSYEKL. Trimming removed 0 bases from V and 3 bases from J, with 9 bases in between. The CDR3 is made up of 14 amino acids.

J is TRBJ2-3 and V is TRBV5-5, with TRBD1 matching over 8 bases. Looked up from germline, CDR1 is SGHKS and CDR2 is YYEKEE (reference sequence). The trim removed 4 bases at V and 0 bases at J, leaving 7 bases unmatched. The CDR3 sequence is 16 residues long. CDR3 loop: CASSRPTGVSTDTQYF. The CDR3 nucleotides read TGTGCCAGCAGCCGCCCGACAGGGGTAAGCACAGATACGCAGTATTTT.

In nucleotides, the CDR3 is TGTGCCAGCAGTGTATTGGGGGATAACACTGAAGCTTTCTTT. It translates to CASSVLGDNTEAFF. This rearrangement joins TRBV6-1 to TRBJ1-1; a possible D gene is TRBD1 (5 bases). In germline, CDR1 is MNHNS, CDR2 SASEGT. This CDR3 has 14 amino acids. V lost 4 bases to trimming and J lost 2 bases, with 11 bases between them.

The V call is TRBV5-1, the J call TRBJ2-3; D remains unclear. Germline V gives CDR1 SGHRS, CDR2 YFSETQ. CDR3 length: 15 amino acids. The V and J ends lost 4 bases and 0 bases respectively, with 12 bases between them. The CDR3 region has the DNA TGCGCCAGCAGCGCAGCCCTTTCTAGCACAGATACGCAGTATTTT. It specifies CASSAALSSTDTQYF.

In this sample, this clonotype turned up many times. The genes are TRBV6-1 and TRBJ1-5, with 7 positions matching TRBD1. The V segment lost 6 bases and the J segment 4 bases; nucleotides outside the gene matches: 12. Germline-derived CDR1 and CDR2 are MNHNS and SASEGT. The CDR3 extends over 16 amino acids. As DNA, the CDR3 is TGTGCCAGCAGCGACGGGGGTACAGGGGCAAATCAGCCCCAGCATTTT. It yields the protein CASSDGGTGANQPQHF.

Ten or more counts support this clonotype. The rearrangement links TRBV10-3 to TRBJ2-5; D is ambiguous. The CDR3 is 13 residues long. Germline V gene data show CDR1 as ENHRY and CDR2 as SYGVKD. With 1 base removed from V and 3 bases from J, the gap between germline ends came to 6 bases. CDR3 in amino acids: CAISELEKETQYF. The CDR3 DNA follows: TGTGCCATCAGTGAGTTGGAGAAAGAGACCCAGTACTTC.

The DNA for the CDR3 is TGCAGTGCTAGCTATGGACAACCGAATCAGCCCCAGCATTTT. As protein: CSASYGQPNQPQHF. The chain has TRBV20-1 and TRBJ1-5, with a weak D call TRBD1 (5 bases). Looked up from germline, CDR1 is DFQATT and CDR2 is SNEGSKA (reference sequence). The CDR3 covers 14 residues. Trimming cost V 3 bases and J 4 bases, with 13 bases left between them.

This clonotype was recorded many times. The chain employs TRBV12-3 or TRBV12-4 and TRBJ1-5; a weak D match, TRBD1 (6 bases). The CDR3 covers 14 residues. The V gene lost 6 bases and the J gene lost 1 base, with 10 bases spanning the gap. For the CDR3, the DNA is TGTGCCAGCAGCAAAGACAGGAGCAATCAGCCCCAGCATTTT. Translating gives CASSKDRSNQPQHF.

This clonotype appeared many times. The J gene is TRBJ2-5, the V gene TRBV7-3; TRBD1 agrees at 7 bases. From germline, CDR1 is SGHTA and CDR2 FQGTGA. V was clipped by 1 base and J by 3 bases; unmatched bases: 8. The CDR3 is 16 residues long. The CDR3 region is CASSLMGAQGKETQYF. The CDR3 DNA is TGTGCCAGCAGCTTAATGGGGGCACAGGGGAAAGAGACCCAGTACTTC.

CDR3 sequence (DNA): TGTGCCAGCAGCTCGCCCGGGACAAACTACAATGAGCAGTTCTTC. Its translation: CASSSPGTNYNEQFF. V usage is TRBV7-6 and J usage is TRBJ2-1, with D perhaps TRBD1 (6 bases). CDR1 and CDR2 (germline): SGHVS, FNYEAQ. Between the trimmed V and J ends, which lost 4 bases and 3 bases, there was a span of 13 bases. This CDR3 is built from 15 residues.

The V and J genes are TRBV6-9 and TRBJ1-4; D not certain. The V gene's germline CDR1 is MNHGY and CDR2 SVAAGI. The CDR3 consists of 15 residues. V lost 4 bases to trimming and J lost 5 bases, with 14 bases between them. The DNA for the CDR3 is TGTGCCAGCAGTTCTAAGGGCGCCTCCAATGAAAAACTGTTTTTT. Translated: CASSSKGASNEKLFF.

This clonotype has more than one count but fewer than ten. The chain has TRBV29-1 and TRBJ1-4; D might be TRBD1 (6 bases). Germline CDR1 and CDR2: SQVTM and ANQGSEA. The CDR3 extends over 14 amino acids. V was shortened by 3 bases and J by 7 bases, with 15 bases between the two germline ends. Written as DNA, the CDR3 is TGCAGCGTTGAGGAAGGGGGAGTTGGTGAAAAACTGTTTTTT. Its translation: CSVEEGGVGEKLFF.

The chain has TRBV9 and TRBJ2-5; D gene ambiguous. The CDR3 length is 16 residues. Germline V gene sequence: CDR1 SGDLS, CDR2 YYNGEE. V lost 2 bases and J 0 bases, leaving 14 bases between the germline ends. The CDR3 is CASSVASVGDQETQYF. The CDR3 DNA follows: TGTGCCAGCAGCGTTGCATCGGTTGGGGACCAAGAGACCCAGTACTTC.

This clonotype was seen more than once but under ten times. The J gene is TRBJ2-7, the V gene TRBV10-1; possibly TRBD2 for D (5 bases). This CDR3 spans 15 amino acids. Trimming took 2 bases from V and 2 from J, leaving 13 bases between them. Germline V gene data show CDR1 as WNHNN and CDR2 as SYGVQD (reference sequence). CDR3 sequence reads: CASSEEGRMAYEQYF. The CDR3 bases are TGCGCCAGCAGTGAGGAAGGGAGAATGGCCTACGAGCAGTACTTC.

Here the CDR3 reads CASSPPPGQEEDTQYF. CDR3 in DNA: TGTGCCAGCAGCCCGCCTCCGGGACAGGAGGAAGATACGCAGTATTTT. This rearrangement joins TRBV11-3 to TRBJ2-3, with 8 nucleotides matching TRBD1. Trimming removed 5 bases from V and 5 bases from J; junction bases left unmatched: 12. The CDR3 totals 16 residues. Germline assignment: CDR1 SGHNT and CDR2 YENEEA.

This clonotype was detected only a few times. The CDR3 DNA follows: TGCAGTGCTAACACACTAGCGGGGCGGGCAGAGACCCAGTACTTC. Protein: CSANTLAGRAETQYF. V is TRBV20-1 and J is TRBJ2-5; 10 nucleotides align to TRBD2. V trimming: 4 bases; J trimming: 4 bases; junction bases outside the gene matches: 9. CDR1 and CDR2 from the germline V gene are DFQATT and SNEGSKA (reference sequence). This CDR3 has 15 amino acids.

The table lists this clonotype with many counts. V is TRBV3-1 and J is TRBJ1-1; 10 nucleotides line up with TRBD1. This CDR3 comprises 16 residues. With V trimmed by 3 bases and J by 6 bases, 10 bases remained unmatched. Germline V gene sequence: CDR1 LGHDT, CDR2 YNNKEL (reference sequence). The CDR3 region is CASSQIDRGRWAEAFF. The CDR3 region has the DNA TGTGCCAGCAGCCAGATAGACAGGGGGCGATGGGCTGAAGCTTTCTTT.

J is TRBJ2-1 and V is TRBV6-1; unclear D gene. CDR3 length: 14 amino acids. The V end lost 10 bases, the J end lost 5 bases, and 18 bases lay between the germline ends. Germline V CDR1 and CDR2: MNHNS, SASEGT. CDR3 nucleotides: TGTGCCACCACCTACGACCACGGAAACAATGAGCAGTTCTTC. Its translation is CATTYDHGNNEQFF.

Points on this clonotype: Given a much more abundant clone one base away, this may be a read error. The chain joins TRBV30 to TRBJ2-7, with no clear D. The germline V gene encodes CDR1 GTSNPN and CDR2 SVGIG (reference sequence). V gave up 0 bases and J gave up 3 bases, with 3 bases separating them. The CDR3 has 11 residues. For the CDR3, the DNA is TGTGCCTGGAGTGTGGACTACGAGCAGTACTTC. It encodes CAWSVDYEQYF.

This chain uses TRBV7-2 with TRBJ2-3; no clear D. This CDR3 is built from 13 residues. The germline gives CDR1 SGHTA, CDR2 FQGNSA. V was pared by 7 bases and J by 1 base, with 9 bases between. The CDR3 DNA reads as TGTGCCAGCACGTATCAGGGCACAGATACGCAGTATTTT. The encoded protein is CASTYQGTDTQYF. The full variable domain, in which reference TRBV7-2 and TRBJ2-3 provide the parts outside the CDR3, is GAGVSQSPSNKVTEKGKDVELRCDPISGHTALYWYRQSLGQGLEFLIYFQGNSAPDKSGLPSDRFSAERTGGSVSTLTIQRTQQEDSAVYLCASTYQGTDTQYFGPGTRLTVL.

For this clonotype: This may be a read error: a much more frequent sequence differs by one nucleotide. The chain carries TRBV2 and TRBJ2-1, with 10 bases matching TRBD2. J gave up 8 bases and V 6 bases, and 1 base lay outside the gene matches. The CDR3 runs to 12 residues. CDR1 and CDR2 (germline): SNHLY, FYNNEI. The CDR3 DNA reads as TGTGCCAGCAGAGCGGGGGGGGATGAGCAGTTCTTC. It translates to CASRAGGDEQFF.

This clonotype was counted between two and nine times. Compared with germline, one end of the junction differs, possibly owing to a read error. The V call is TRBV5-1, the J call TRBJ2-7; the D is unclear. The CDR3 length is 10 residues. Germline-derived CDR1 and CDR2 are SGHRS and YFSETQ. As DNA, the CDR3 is TGCGCCAGCAGCTCCGACGAGCAGTACTTC. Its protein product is CASSSDEQYF.

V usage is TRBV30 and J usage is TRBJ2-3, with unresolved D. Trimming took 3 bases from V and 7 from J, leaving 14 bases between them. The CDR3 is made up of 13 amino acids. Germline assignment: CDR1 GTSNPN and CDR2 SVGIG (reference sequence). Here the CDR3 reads CAWSPGVGNTQYF. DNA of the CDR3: TGTGCCTGGAGCCCCGGCGTTGGAAATACGCAGTATTTT.

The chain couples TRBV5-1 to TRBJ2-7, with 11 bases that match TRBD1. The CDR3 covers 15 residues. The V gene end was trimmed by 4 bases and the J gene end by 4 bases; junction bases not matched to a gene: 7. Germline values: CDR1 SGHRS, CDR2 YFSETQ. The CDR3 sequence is CASSHRTGGSYEQYF. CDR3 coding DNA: TGCGCCAGCAGCCACAGGACAGGGGGCTCTTACGAGCAGTACTTC.

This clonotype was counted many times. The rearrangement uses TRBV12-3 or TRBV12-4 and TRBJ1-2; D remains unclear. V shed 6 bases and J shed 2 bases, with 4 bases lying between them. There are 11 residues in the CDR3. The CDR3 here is CASSDNYGYTF. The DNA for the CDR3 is TGTGCCAGCAGCGACAACTATGGCTACACCTTC.